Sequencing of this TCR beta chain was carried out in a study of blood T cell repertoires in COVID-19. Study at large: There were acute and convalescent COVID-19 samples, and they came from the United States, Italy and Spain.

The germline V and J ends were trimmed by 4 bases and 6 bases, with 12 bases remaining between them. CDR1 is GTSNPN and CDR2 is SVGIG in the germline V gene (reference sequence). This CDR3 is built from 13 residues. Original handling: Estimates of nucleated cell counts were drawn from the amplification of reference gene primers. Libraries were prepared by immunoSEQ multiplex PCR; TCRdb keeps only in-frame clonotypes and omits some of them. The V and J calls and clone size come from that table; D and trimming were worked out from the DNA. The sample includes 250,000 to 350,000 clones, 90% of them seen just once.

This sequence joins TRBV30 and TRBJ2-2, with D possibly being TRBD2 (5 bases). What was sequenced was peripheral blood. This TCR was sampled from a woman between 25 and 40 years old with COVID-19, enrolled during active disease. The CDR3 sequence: CAWIASWAGELFF. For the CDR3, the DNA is TGTGCCTGGATCGCTAGCTGGGCCGGGGAGCTGTTTTTT. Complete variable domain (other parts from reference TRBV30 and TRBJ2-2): SQTIHQWPATLVQPVGSPLSLECTVEGTSNPNLYWYRQAAGRGLQLLFYSVGIGQISSEVPQNLSASRPQDRQFILSSKKLLLSDSGFYLCAWIASWAGELFFGEGSRLTVL.